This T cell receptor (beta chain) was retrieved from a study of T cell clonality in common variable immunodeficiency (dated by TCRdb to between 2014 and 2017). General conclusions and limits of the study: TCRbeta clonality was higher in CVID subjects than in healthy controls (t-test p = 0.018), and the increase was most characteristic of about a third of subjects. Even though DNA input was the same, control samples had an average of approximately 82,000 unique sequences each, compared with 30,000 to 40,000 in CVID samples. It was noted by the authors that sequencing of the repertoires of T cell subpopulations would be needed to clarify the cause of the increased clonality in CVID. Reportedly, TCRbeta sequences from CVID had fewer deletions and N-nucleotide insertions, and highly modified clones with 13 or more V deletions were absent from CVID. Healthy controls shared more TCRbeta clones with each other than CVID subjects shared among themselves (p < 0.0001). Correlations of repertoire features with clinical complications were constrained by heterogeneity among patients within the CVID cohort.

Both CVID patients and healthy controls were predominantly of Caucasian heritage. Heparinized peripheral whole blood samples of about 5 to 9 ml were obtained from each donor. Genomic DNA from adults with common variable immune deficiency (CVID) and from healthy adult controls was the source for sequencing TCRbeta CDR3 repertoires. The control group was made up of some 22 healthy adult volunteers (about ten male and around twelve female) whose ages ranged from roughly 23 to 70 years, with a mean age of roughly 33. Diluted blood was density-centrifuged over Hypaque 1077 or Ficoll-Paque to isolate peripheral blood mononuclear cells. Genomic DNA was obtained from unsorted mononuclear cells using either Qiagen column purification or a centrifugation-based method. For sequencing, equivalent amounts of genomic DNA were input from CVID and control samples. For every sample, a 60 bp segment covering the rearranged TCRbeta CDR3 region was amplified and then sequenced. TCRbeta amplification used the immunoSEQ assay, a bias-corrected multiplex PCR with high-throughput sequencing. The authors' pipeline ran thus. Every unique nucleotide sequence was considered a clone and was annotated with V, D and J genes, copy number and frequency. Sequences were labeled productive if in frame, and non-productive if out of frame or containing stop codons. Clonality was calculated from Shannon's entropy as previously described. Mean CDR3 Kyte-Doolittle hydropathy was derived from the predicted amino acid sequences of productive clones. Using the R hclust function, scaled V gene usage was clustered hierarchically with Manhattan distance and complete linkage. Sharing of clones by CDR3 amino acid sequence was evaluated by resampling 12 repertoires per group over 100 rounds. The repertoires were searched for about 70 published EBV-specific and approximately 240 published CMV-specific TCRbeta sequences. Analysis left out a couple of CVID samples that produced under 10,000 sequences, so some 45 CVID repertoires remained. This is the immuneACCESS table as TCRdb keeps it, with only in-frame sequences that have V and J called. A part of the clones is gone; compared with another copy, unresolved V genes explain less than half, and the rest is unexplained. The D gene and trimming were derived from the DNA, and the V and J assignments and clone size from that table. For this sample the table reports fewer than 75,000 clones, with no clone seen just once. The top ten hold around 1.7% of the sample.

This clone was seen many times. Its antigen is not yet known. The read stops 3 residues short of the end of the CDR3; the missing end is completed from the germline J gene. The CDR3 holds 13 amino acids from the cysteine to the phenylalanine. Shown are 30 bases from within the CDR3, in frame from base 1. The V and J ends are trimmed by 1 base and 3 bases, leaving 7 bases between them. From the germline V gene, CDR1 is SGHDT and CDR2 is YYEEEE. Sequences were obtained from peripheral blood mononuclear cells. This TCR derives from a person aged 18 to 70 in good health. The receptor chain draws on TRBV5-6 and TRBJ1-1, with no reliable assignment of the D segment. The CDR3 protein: CASSLSPDTEAFF. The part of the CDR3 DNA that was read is TGTGCCAGCAGCTTGTCTCCCGACACTGAA.